Detailed here is one T cell receptor beta chain. Germline V gives CDR1 KGHDR, CDR2 SFDVKD. V was trimmed by 0 bases and J by 8 bases, leaving 9 bases between them. CDR3 length: 14 amino acids. The data were taken from a study of blood T cell repertoires in COVID-19. The method was immunoSEQ multiplex PCR; TCRdb's version includes in-frame clones alone and lacks a portion of them. The sample lists over 100,000 clones, around 86% occurring once. The chain links TRBV24-1 to TRBJ2-2; possibly TRBD2 for D (5 bases). This TCR came from an elderly man with acute or convalescent COVID-19. The sequencing sample was made of peripheral blood. CDR3 sequence reads: CATSDLSGRGELFF. The CDR3 DNA reads as TGTGCCACCAGTGATTTGAGCGGAAGGGGGGAGCTGTTTTTT.